This TCR beta chain was documented in a study of identical twins. V was clipped by 0 bases and J by 3 bases; unmatched bases: 5. The CDR3 has 16 amino acids. Germline CDR1 and CDR2: DFQATT and SNEGSKA (reference sequence). Broader study findings: Excess sharing by twins proved weaker in beta out-of-frame sequences. Interpretation of the results relied on cross-sectional statistical analysis and not on following the same donors. Fewer insertions were carried by abundant cord blood beta clonotypes, but none was seen in memory repertoires.

Notes on this clonotype: The antigen is unknown.

Template switching created a universal primer site, and the cDNA included unique molecular identifiers. One entry per CDR3 protein results from TCRdb running MiXCR on the 5' RACE reads. Altogether a few hundred thousand distinct CDR3 sequences are present, about an eighth being singletons, with the ten largest covering more than 3.5%. The sample was also linked to a second study, of yellow fever vaccine responses in identical twins.

The chain uses TRBV20-1 and TRBJ2-2; 9 bases align to TRBD1. This receptor was identified in a woman aged 18-29 years in good health. Sequencing was performed on memory (CD45RO+) T cells sorted from blood. The CDR3 sequence: CSARDPGQGDTGELFF. CDR3 coding DNA: TGCAGTGCTAGAGACCCGGGACAGGGTGACACCGGGGAGCTGTTTTTT.